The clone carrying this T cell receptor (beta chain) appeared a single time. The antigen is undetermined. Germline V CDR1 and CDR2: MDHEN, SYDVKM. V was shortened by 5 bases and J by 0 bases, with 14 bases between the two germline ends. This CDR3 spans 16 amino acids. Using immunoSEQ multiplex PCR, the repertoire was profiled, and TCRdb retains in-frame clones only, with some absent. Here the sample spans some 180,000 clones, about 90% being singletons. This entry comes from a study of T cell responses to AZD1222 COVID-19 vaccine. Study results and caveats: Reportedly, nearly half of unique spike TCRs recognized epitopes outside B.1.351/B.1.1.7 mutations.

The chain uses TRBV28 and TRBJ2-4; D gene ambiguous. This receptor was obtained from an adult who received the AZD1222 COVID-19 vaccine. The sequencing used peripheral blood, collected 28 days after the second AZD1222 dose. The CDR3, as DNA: TGTGCCAGCAGTACCCTGTTGGGCGTAGCCAAAAACATTCAGTACTTC. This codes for CASSTLLGVAKNIQYF. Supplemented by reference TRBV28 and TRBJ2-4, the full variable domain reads DVKVTQSSRYLVKRTGEKVFLECVQDMDHENMFWYRQDPGLGLRLIYFSYDVKMKEKGDIPEGYSVSREKKERFSLILESASTNQTSMYLCASSTLLGVAKNIQYFGAGTRLSVL.